This T cell receptor beta chain was sequenced in a study of beta chain features in type 1 diabetes. Whole-study results and caveats: Researchers report that Type 1 diabetes patients had moderately but significantly shorter TCRB CDR3s across all four CD4+ subsets.

Turning to this clone: Antigen unknown.

The CDR3 contains 15 residues. Germline V gene sequence: CDR1 MGHRA, CDR2 YSYEKL. The V and J ends lost 3 bases and 3 bases, in that order; junction bases with no gene match: 2. Every bit of the isolated RNA underwent reverse transcription, so sequencing read expressed TCRB transcripts. TCRdb's table, derived via immunoSEQ multiplex PCR, lists solely in-frame clones and lacks some. The data show around 100,000 clones, under 30% seen once. Each of the CD4+ naive, central memory, regulatory and stem cell-like memory populations was sorted via CD45RO/CCR7/CD25/CD127/CD95/CD27. Sequencing used central memory CD4+ T cells from blood. The receptor was derived from a woman aged 18-30 years with type 1 diabetes. The chain joins TRBV4-1 to TRBJ2-7; 13 nucleotides align to TRBD2. The DNA of the CDR3 is TGCGCCAGCAGCCAGGGACTAGCGGGAAGCTACGAGCAGTACTTC. Protein sequence: CASSQGLAGSYEQYF.